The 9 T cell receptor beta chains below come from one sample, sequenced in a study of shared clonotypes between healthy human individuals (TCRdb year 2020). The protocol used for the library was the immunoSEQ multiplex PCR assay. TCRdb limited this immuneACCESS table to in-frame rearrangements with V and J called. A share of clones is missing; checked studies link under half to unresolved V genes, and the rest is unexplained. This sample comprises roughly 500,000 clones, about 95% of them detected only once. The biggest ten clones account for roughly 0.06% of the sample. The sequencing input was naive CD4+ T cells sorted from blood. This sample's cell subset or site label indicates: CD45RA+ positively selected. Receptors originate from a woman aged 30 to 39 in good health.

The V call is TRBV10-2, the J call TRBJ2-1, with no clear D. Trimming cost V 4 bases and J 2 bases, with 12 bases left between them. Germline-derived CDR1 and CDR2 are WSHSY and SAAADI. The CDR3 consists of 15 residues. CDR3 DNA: TGCGCCAGCAGTGCCCTCGGGCCGCCCTACAATGAGCAGTTCTTC. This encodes CASSALGPPYNEQFF.

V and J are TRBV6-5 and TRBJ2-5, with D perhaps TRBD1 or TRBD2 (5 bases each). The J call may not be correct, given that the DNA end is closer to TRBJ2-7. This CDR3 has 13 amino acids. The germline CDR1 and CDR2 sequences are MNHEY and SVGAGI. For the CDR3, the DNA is TGTGCCAGCAGTCCGGGGCCCGCCTACGAGCAGTACTTC. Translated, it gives CASSPGPAYEQYF.

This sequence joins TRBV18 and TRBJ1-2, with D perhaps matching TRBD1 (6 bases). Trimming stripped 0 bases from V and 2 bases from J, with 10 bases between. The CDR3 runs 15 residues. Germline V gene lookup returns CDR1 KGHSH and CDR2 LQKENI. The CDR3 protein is CASSPPSQGNYGYTF. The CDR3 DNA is TGTGCCAGCTCACCACCCTCACAGGGCAACTATGGCTACACCTTC.

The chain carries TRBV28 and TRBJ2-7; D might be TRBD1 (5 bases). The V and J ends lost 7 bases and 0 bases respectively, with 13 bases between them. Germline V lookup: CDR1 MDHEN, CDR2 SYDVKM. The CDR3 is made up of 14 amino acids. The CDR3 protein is CASTVGQSSYEQYF. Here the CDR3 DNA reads TGTGCCAGCACCGTAGGACAAAGCTCCTACGAGCAGTACTTC.

The CDR3 coding sequence is TGTGCCACCGGGGCGGTTACCTTCTCTGGAAACACCATATATTTT. Protein product: CATGAVTFSGNTIYF. The chain has TRBV19 and TRBJ1-3; tentatively, D is TRBD1 (5 bases). There are 15 residues in the CDR3. Per the germline V gene, CDR1 is LNHDA and CDR2 is SQIVND (reference sequence). Trimming pared 10 bases from V and 0 bases from J, leaving 16 bases between.

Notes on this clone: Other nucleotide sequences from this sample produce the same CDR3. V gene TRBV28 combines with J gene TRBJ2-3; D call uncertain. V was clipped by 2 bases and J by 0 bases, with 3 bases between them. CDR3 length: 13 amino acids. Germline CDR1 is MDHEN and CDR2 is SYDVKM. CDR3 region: CASSLPSTDTQYF. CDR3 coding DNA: TGTGCCAGCAGTTTACCTAGCACAGATACGCAGTATTTT.

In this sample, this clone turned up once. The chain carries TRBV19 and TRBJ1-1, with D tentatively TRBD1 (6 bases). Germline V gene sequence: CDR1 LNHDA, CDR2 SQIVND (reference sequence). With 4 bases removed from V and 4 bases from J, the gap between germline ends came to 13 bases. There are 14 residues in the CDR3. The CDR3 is CASSKYRDGTEAFF. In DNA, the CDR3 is TGTGCCAGTAGTAAATACAGGGATGGCACTGAAGCTTTCTTT.

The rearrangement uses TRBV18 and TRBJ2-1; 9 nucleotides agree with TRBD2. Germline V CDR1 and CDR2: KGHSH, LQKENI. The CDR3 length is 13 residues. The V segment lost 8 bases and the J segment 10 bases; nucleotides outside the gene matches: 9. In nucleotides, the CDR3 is TGTGCCAGCCGCGGAGGTCTAGCGGGAGAGCAGTTCTTC. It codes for CASRGGLAGEQFF.

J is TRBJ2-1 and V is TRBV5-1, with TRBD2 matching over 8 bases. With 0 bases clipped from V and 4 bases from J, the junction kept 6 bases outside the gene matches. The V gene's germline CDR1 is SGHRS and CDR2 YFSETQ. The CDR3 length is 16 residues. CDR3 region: CASSLGAGVTYNEQFF. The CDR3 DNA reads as TGCGCCAGCAGCTTGGGAGCGGGAGTAACTTACAATGAGCAGTTCTTC.